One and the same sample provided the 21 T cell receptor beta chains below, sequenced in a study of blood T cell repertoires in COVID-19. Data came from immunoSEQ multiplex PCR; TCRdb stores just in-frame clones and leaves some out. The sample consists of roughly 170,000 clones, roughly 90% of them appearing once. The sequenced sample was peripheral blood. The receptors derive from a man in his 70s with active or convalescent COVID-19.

The CDR3 is CASSFGGGVNKGYNEQFF. In DNA form, the CDR3 reads TGTGCCAGCAGCTTCGGGGGGGGAGTTAACAAGGGGTACAATGAGCAGTTCTTC. The V gene is TRBV11-2, the J gene TRBJ2-1, with TRBD2 identical over 8 bases. V lost 3 bases and J lost 4; bases outside the gene matches: 14. The CDR3 length is 18 residues. CDR1 SGHAT and CDR2 FQNNGV come from the germline V gene.

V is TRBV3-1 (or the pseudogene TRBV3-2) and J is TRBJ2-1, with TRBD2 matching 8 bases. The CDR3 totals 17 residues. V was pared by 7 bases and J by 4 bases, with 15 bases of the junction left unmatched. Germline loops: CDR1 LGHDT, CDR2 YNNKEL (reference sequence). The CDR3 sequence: CASTGGGLAPPYNEQFF. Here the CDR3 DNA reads TGTGCCAGCACCGGGGGAGGACTAGCCCCCCCATACAATGAGCAGTTCTTC.

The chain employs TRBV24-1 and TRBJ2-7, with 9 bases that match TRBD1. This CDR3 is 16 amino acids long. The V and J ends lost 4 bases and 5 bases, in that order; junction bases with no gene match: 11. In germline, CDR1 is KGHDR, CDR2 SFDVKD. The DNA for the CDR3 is TGTGCCACCAGTGACCCTGGGGGGGACAGGGTCCACGAGCAGTACTTC. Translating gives CATSDPGGDRVHEQYF.

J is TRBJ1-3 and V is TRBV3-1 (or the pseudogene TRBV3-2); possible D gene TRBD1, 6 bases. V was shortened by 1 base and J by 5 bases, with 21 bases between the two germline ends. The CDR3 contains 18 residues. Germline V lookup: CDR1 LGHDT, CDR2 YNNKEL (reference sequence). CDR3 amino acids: CASSQAHLMAGDRNTIYF. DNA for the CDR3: TGTGCCAGCAGCCAAGCCCACCTGATGGCAGGGGATAGAAACACCATATATTTT.

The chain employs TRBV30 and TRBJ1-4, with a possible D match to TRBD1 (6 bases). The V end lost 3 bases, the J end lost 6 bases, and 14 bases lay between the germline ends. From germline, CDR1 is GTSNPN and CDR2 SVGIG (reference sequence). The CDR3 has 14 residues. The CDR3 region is CAWSSGTYYEKLFF. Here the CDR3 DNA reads TGTGCCTGGAGCTCCGGGACATATTATGAAAAACTGTTTTTT.

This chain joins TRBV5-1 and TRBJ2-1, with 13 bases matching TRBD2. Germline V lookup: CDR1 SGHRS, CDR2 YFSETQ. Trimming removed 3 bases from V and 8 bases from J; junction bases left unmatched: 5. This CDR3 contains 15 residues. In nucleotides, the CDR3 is TGCGCCAGCAGCTCCGGGACTAGCGGGGCCGATGAGCAGTTCTTC. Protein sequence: CASSSGTSGADEQFF.

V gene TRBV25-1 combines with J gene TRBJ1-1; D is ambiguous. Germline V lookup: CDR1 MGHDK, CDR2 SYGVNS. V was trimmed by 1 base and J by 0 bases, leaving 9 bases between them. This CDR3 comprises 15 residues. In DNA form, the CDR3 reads TGTGCCAGCAGTGAATCGAGGTTAATGAACACTGAAGCTTTCTTT. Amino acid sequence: CASSESRLMNTEAFF. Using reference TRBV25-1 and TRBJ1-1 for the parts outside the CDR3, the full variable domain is EADIYQTPRYLVIGTGKKITLECSQTMGHDKMYWYQQDPGMELHLIHYSYGVNSTEKGDLSSESTVSRIRTEHFPLTLESARPSHTSQYLCASSESRLMNTEAFFGQGTRLTVV.

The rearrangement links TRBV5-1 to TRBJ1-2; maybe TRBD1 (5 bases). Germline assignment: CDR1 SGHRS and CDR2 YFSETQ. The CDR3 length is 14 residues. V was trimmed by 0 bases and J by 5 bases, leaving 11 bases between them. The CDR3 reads CASSLESRVYGYTF. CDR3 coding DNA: TGCGCCAGCAGCTTGGAGAGCAGGGTTTATGGCTACACCTTC.

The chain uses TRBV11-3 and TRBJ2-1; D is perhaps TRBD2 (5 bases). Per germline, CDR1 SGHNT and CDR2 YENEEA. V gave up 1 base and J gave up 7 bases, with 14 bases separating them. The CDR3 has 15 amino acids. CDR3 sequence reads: CASSLGRGRVNEQFF. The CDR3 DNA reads TGTGCCAGCAGCTTAGGACGGGGAAGGGTGAATGAGCAGTTCTTC.

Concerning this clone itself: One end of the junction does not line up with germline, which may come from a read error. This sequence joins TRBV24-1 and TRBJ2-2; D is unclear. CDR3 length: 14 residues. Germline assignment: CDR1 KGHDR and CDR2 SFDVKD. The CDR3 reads CATTGAANTGELFF. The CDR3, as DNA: TGTGCGACCACGGGTGCCGCGAACACCGGGGAGCTGTTTTTT.

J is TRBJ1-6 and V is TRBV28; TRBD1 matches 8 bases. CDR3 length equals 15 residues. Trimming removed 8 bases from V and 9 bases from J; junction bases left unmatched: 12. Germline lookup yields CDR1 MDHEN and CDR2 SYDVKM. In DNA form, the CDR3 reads TGTGCCAGCTCTCTCCAGGGGGCGTTGAGTTCACCCCTCCACTTT. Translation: CASSLQGALSSPLHF.

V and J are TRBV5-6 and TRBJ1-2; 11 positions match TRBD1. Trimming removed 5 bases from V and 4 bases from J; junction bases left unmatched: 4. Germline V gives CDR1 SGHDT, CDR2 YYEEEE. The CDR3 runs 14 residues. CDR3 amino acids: CASSWDRGFYGYTF. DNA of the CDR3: TGTGCCAGCAGTTGGGACAGGGGGTTCTATGGCTACACCTTC.

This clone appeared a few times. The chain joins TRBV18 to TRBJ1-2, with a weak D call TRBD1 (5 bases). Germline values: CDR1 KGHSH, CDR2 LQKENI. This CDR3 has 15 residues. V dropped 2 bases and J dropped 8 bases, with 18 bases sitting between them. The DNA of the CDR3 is TGTGCCAGCTCACCAGACAGAGCGCGAGTATGGGGCTACACCTTC. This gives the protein CASSPDRARVWGYTF. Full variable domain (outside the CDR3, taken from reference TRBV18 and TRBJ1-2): NAGVMQNPRHLVRRRGQEARLRCSPMKGHSHVYWYRQLPEEGLKFMVYLQKENIIDESGMPKERFSAEFPKEGPSILRIQQVVRGDSAAYFCASSPDRARVWGYTFGSGTRLTVV.

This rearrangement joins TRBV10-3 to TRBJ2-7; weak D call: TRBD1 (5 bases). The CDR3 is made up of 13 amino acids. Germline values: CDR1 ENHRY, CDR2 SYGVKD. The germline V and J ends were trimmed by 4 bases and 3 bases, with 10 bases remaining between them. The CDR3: CAISGRQIYEQYF. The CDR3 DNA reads TGTGCCATCAGTGGAAGACAGATCTACGAGCAGTACTTC.

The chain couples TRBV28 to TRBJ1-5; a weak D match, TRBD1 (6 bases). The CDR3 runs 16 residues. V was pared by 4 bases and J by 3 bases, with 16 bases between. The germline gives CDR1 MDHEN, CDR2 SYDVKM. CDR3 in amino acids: CASSSSQTGLNQPQHF. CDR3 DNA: TGTGCCAGCAGTTCCTCACAGACAGGACTCAATCAGCCCCAGCATTTT.

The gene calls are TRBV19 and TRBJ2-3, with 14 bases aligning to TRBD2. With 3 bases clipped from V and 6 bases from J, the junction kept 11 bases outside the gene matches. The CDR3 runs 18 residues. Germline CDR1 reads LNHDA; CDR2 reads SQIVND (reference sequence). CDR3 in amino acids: CASSILGLAGGGMDTQYF. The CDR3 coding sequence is TGTGCCAGTAGTATCCTAGGACTAGCGGGAGGTGGAATGGATACGCAGTATTTT. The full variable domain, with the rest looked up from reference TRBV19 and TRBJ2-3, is DGGITQSPKYLFRKEGQNVTLSCEQNLNHDAMYWYRQDPGQGLRLIYYSQIVNDFQKGDIAEGYSVSREKKESFPLTVTSAQKNPTAFYLCASSILGLAGGGMDTQYFGPGTRLTVL.

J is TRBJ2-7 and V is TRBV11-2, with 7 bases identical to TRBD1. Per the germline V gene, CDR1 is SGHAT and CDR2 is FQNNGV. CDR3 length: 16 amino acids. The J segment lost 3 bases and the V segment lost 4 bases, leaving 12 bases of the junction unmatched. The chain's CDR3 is CASSWSDRAQGYEQYF. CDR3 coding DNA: TGTGCCAGCAGCTGGAGCGACAGGGCTCAAGGCTACGAGCAGTACTTC. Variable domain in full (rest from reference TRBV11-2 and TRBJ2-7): EAGVAQSPRYKIIEKRQSVAFWCNPISGHATLYWYQQILGQGPKLLIQFQNNGVVDDSQLPKDRFSAERLKGVDSTLKIQPAKLEDSAVYLCASSWSDRAQGYEQYFGPGTRLTVT.

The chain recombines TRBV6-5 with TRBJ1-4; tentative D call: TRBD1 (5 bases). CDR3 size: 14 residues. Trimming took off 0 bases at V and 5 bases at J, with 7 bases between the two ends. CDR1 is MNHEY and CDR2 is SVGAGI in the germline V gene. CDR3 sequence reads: CASSYSQANEKLFF. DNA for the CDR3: TGTGCCAGCAGTTACTCACAGGCCAATGAAAAACTGTTTTTT.

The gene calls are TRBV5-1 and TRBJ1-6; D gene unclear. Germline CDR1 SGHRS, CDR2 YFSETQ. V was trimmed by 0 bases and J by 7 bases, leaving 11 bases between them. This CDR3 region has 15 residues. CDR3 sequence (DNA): TGCGCCAGCAGCTTGGGCGGACTCCTGAATTCACCCCTCCACTTT. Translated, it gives CASSLGGLLNSPLHF.

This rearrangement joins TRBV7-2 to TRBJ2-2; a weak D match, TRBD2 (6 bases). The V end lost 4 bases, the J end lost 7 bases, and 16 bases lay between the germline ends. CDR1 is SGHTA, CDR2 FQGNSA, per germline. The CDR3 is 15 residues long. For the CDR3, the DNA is TGTGCCAGCAGCTCCCCGGGACTCGCGGGCGGGGAGCTGTTTTTT. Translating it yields CASSSPGLAGGELFF.

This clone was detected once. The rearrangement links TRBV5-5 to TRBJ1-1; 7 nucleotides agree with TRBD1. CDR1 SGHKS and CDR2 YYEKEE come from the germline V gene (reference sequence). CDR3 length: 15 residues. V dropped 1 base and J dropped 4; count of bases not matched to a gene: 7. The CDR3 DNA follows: TGTGCCAGCAGCTTGTTGACAGGGTCGGGCACTGAAGCTTTCTTT. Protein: CASSLLTGSGTEAFF.